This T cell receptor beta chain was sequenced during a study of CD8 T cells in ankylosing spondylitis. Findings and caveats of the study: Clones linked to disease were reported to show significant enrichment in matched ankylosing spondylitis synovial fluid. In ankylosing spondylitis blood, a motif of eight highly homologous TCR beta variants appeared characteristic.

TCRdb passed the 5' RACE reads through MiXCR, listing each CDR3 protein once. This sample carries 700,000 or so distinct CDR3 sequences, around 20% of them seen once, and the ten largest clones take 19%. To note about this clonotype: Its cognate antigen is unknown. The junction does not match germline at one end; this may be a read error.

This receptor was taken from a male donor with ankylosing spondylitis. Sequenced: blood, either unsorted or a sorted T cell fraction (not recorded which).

CDR3 in amino acids: CASSLGLAGVPDVNF. The DNA for the CDR3 is TGTGCCAGCAGCTTGGGACTAGCGGGAGTGCCTGATGTGAACTTC. J is TRBJ2-7 and V is TRBV7-9, with 14 bases aligning to TRBD2. The CDR3 is made up of 15 amino acids. Germline values: CDR1 SEHNR, CDR2 FQNEAQ (reference sequence).